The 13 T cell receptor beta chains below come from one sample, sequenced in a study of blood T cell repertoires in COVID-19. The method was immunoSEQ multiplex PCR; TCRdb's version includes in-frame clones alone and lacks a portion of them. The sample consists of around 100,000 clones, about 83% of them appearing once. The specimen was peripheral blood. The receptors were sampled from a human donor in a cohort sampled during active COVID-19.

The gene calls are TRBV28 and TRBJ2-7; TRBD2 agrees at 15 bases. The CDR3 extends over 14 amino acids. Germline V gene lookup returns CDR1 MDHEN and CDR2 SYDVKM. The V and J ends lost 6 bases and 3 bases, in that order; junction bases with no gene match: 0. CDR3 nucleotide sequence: TGTGCCAGCAGGGGACTAGCGGGAGGCTACGAGCAGTACTTC. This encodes CASRGLAGGYEQYF.

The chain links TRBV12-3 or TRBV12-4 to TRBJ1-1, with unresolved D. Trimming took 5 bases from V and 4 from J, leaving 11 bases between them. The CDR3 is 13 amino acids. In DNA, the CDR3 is TGTGCCAGCAGTACTAAGGTGGGCACTGAAGCTTTCTTT. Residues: CASSTKVGTEAFF.

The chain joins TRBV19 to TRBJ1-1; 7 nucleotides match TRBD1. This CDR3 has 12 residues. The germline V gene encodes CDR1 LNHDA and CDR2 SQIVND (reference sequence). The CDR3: CAVGQADTEAFF. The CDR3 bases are TGTGCTGTTGGACAGGCAGATACTGAAGCTTTCTTT. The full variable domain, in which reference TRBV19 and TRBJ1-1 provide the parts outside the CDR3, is DGGITQSPKYLFRKEGQNVTLSCEQNLNHDAMYWYRQDPGQGLRLIYYSQIVNDFQKGDIAEGYSVSREKKESFPLTVTSAQKNPTAFYLCAVGQADTEAFFGQGTRLTVV.

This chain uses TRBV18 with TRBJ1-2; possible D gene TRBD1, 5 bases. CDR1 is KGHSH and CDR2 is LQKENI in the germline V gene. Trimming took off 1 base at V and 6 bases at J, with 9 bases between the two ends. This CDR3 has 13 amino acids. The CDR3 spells CASSPRVRDGYTF. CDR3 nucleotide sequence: TGTGCCAGCTCACCACGGGTCAGGGATGGCTACACCTTC. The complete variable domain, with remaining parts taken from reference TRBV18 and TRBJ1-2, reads NAGVMQNPRHLVRRRGQEARLRCSPMKGHSHVYWYRQLPEEGLKFMVYLQKENIIDESGMPKERFSAEFPKEGPSILRIQQVVRGDSAAYFCASSPRVRDGYTFGSGTRLTVV.

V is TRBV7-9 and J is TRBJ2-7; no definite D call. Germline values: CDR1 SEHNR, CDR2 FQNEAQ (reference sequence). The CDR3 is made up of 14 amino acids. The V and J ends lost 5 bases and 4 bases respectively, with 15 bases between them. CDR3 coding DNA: TGTGCCAGCAGCCCCGCCGAGCTTAAATACGAGCAGTACTTC. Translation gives CASSPAELKYEQYF.

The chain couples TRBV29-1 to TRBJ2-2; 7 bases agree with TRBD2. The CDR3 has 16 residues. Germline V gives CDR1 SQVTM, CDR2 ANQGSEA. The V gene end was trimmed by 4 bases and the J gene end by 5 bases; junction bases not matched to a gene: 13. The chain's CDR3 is CSVGLVGAGNTGELFF. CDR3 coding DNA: TGCAGCGTTGGGCTTGTAGGAGCGGGAAATACCGGGGAGCTGTTTTTT.

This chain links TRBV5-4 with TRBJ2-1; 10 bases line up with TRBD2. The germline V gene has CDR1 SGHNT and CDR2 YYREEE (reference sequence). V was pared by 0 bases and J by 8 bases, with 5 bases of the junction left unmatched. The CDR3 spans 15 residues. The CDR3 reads CASSLDSGGIDEQFF. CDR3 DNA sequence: TGTGCCAGCAGCTTGGATAGCGGGGGGATCGATGAGCAGTTCTTC.

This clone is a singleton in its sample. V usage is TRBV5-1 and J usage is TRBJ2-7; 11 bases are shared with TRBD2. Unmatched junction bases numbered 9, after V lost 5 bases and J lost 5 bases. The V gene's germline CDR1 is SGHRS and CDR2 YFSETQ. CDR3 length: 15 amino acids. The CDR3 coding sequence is TGCGCCAGCAGGTCCCTAGCGGGAGGCCCCGACGAGCAGTACTTC. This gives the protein CASRSLAGGPDEQYF. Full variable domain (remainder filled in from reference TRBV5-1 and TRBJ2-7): KAGVTQTPRYLIKTRGQQVTLSCSPISGHRSVSWYQQTPGQGLQFLFEYFSETQRNKGNFPGRFSGRQFSNSRSEMNVSTLELGDSALYLCASRSLAGGPDEQYFGPGTRLTVT.

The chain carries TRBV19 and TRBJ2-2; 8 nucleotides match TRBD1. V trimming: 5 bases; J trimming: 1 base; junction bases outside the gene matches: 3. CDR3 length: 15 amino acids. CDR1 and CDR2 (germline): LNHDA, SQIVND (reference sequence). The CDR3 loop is CASSFGTGNTGELFF. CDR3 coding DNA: TGTGCCAGTAGTTTTGGGACAGGGAACACCGGGGAGCTGTTTTTT.

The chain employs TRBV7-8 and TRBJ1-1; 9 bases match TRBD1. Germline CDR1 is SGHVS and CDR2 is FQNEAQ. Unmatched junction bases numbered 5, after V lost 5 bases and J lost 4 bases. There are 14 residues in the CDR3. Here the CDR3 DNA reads TGTGCCAGCAGCACCGGGACAGGGAGCACTGAAGCTTTCTTT. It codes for CASSTGTGSTEAFF.

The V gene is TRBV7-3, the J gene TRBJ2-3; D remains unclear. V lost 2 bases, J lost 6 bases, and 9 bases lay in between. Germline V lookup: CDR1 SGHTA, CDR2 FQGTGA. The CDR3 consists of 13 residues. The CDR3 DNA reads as TGTGCCAGCAGCTTAGCTCCCGGGGATACGCAGTATTTT. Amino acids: CASSLAPGDTQYF.

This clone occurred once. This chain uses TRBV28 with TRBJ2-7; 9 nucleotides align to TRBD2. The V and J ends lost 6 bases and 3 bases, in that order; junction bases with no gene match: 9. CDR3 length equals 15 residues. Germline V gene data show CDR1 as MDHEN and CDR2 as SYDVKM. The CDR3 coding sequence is TGTGCCAGCAGCCTTAGCGGGAGCCGGGTCTACGAGCAGTACTTC. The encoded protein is CASSLSGSRVYEQYF. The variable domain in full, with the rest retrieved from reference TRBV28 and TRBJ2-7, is DVKVTQSSRYLVKRTGEKVFLECVQDMDHENMFWYRQDPGLGLRLIYFSYDVKMKEKGDIPEGYSVSREKKERFSLILESASTNQTSMYLCASSLSGSRVYEQYFGPGTRLTVT.

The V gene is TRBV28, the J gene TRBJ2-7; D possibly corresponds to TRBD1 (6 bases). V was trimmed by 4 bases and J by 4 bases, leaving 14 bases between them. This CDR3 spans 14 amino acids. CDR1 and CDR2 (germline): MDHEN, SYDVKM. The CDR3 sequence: CASSSGDRKYEQYF. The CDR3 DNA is TGTGCCAGCAGTTCTGGAGACAGGAAGTACGAGCAGTACTTC.